The next 26 T cell receptor beta chains were all read from a single sample in a study of molecular identifiers for immune sequencing clone quantification. One entry per CDR3 protein, called by TCRdb with MiXCR from the PCR reads. This table has about half a million distinct CDR3 sequences, over 20% appearing once. Sequencing used naive CD8+ T cells from blood, with Jurkat cell RNA spiked in. Subset described: FACS-sorted CD8+CD4-CCR7+CD45RA+ naive T cells. These TCRs come from a human donor in good health. Some libraries in this study had Jurkat cell RNA spiked in.

The chain couples TRBV2 to TRBJ2-3; weak D call: TRBD1 (6 bases). The CDR3 is made up of 15 amino acids. V gave up 1 base and J gave up 4 bases, with 12 bases separating them. Germline V gives CDR1 SNHLY, CDR2 FYNNEI. In DNA, the CDR3 is TGTGCCAGCAGTGAAGTCATAGCAGGGGCAGATACGCAGTATTTT. Protein: CASSEVIAGADTQYF.

The V gene is TRBV13, the J gene TRBJ2-3; 13 bases are shared with TRBD2. The CDR3 consists of 20 residues. The V gene's germline CDR1 is PRHDT and CDR2 FYEKMQ (reference sequence). Unmatched junction bases numbered 14, after V lost 1 base and J lost 4 bases. The CDR3 DNA follows: TGTGCCAGCAGCTTAGTATCCCCTCATCAACTAGCGGGGGGGGCAGATACGCAGTATTTT. This translates into CASSLVSPHQLAGGADTQYF. The entire variable domain, with the rest obtained from reference TRBV13 and TRBJ2-3, is as follows: AAGVIQSPRHLIKEKRETATLKCYPIPRHDTVYWYQQGPGQDPQFLISFYEKMQSDKGSIPDRFSAQQFSDYHSELNMSSLELGDSALYFCASSLVSPHQLAGGADTQYFGPGTRLTVL.

This clonotype was found a few times. The rearrangement joins TRBV7-8 to TRBJ1-2, with D maybe TRBD1 (6 bases). V lost 1 base, J lost 1 base, and 22 bases lay in between. The V gene's germline CDR1 is SGHVS and CDR2 FQNEAQ. This CDR3 is built from 19 residues. The CDR3 nucleotides are TGTGCCAGCAGCTTAGGGAAGACAGGCATCATAAATAGTAACTATGGCTACACCTTC. Translation gives CASSLGKTGIINSNYGYTF.

This clonotype came up many times. The rearrangement joins TRBV6-2 or TRBV6-3 to TRBJ2-7; D gene uncertain. The V end lost 8 bases, the J end lost 3 bases, and 17 bases lay between the germline ends. Per the germline V gene, CDR1 is MNHEY and CDR2 is SVGEGT. The CDR3 has 14 amino acids. The chain's CDR3 is CASETRAVSYEQYF. The CDR3 nucleotides read TGTGCCAGCGAGACCCGGGCTGTCAGCTACGAGCAGTACTTC.

The chain couples TRBV2 to TRBJ2-3; D possibly corresponds to TRBD1 (6 bases). CDR3 length: 20 residues. V gave up 1 base and J gave up 2 bases, with 25 bases separating them. CDR1 is SNHLY and CDR2 is FYNNEI in the germline V gene. This CDR3 is CASSEVGPRQAILPTDTQYF. As DNA, the CDR3 is TGTGCCAGCAGTGAAGTCGGGCCTCGACAGGCGATCCTGCCCACAGATACGCAGTATTTT.

This clonotype was seen many times. The chain links TRBV9 to TRBJ1-1; a possible D gene is TRBD1 (5 bases). Trimming left V 2 bases short and J 4 bases short, with 9 bases between. The CDR3 spans 13 residues. Germline CDR1 reads SGDLS; CDR2 reads YYNGEE. The chain's CDR3 is CASSVGDGTEAFF. The CDR3 bases are TGTGCCAGCAGCGTGGGGGACGGCACTGAAGCTTTCTTT.

The sample holds a few counts of this clonotype. The chain combines TRBV6-1 with TRBJ2-7; no clear D gene. Germline V CDR1 and CDR2: MNHNS, SASEGT. Trimming removed 2 bases from V and 2 bases from J, with 10 bases in between. CDR3 size: 14 residues. CDR3 loop: CASSEIDGPYEQYF. CDR3 coding DNA: TGTGCCAGCAGTGAAATCGACGGCCCCTACGAGCAGTACTTC.

This clonotype was recorded many times. The genes are TRBV28 and TRBJ1-1; unclear D gene. Trimming took 2 bases from V and 5 from J, leaving 18 bases between them. The CDR3 has 16 residues. The germline gives CDR1 MDHEN, CDR2 SYDVKM. The CDR3 is CASSLSGFEIVTEAFF. Here the CDR3 DNA reads TGTGCCAGCAGTTTAAGTGGGTTTGAGATTGTTACTGAAGCTTTCTTT.

In the case of this clonotype: Its ends do not fully match the called genes, so a read error is possible. The chain links TRBV24-1 to TRBJ2-2; a possible D gene is TRBD2 (5 bases). The CDR3 is made up of 17 amino acids. Germline V gene sequence: CDR1 KGHDR, CDR2 SFDVKD. CDR3 DNA: TGTGCCACCAGTGGTCCCTCAATATTAGGAAACACCGGGGAGCCGTTTTTT. It specifies CATSGPSILGNTGEPFF.

This clonotype has a count of ten or more. The chain joins TRBV7-3 to TRBJ1-1, with 7 bases lining up with TRBD1. This CDR3 contains 21 residues. The ends lost 1 base at V and 1 base at J; junction bases unmatched: 21. Per the germline V gene, CDR1 is SGHTA and CDR2 is FQGTGA. The CDR3 loop is CASSLKPFGNPLTGKNTEAFF. The CDR3 nucleotides read TGTGCCAGCAGCTTAAAACCCTTCGGGAATCCTCTGACAGGGAAGAACACTGAAGCTTTCTTT.

This clonotype has just a few counts. This chain joins TRBV2 and TRBJ2-6, with no clear D. V was cut by 5 bases and J by 0 bases, with 23 bases left in between. CDR1 and CDR2 (germline): SNHLY, FYNNEI. This CDR3 has 20 amino acids. The CDR3 coding sequence is TGTGCCAGCAGTAGGCCCCCTCCGGCAGCACCCTACTCTGGGGCCAACGTCCTGACTTTC. Translating gives CASSRPPPAAPYSGANVLTF. The full variable domain, its missing parts supplied by reference TRBV2 and TRBJ2-6, is EPEVTQTPSHQVTQMGQEVILRCVPISNHLYFYWYRQILGQKVEFLVSFYNNEISEKSEIFDDQFSVERPDGSNFTLKIRSTKLEDSAMYFCASSRPPPAAPYSGANVLTFGAGSRLTVL.

The chain recombines TRBV6-5 with TRBJ1-5; D not resolved. CDR1 is MNHEY and CDR2 is SVGAGI in the germline V gene. V lost 0 bases and J lost 5, with 5 bases in between. The CDR3 sequence is 13 residues long. CDR3 in amino acids: CASSYSSYQPQHF. In nucleotides, the CDR3 is TGTGCCAGCAGTTACTCCTCTTATCAGCCCCAGCATTTT.

V usage is TRBV4-3 and J usage is TRBJ2-7; TRBD2 matches at 7 bases. V was clipped by 0 bases and J by 9 bases; unmatched bases: 17. Germline CDR1 and CDR2: LGHNA and YSLEER. The CDR3 loop spans 17 amino acids. The CDR3 reads CASSQDRATAGRNGQYF. Written as DNA, the CDR3 is TGCGCCAGCAGCCAAGATAGGGCGACAGCGGGGCGGAACGGGCAGTACTTC.

Comment on this clonotype: A much more abundant neighbour one base away suggests this may be a read error. This chain uses TRBV14 with TRBJ2-5, with 7 bases identical to TRBD1. The V and J ends lost 10 bases and 7 bases, in that order; junction bases with no gene match: 9. This CDR3 is 12 amino acids long. Per the germline V gene, CDR1 is SGHDN and CDR2 is FVKESK. CDR3 sequence reads: CANPGTEGTQYF. The CDR3 nucleotides are TGTGCCAACCCGGGGACAGAAGGGACCCAGTACTTC.

Ten or more counts support this clonotype. The V and J genes are TRBV6-2 or TRBV6-3 and TRBJ2-7, with D unclear. The V gene's germline CDR1 is MNHEY and CDR2 SVGEGT. This CDR3 region has 11 residues. The V gene lost 8 bases and the J gene lost 3 bases, with 8 bases spanning the gap. CDR3 DNA sequence: TGTGCCAGCCGATCCAACTACGAGCAGTACTTC. This gives the protein CASRSNYEQYF.

This clonotype was observed at least ten times. The rearrangement uses TRBV5-1 and TRBJ2-5; D might be TRBD2 (6 bases). The V end was cut by 2 bases, the J end by 0 bases, with 17 bases between. Germline V CDR1 and CDR2: SGHRS, YFSETQ. The CDR3 consists of 17 residues. Here the CDR3 DNA reads TGCGCCAGCAGCTTTATGGCCGGGGGAGTGTACCAAGAGACCCAGTACTTC. Protein: CASSFMAGGVYQETQYF.

For this clonotype: A much more abundant neighbour one base away suggests this may be a read error. The chain employs TRBV2 and TRBJ2-5, with a weak D call TRBD2 (6 bases). Per germline, CDR1 SNHLY and CDR2 FYNNEI. The CDR3 covers 13 residues. This CDR3 is CAILSGSQETQHF. The DNA of the CDR3 is TGTGCCATTCTTAGCGGATCTCAAGAGACCCAGCACTTC.

As to this clonotype: A much larger clone differs by one base, so this may be a read error. V gene TRBV5-3 combines with J gene TRBJ2-5, with 8 bases identical to TRBD2. TRBV5-3 is reported as an ORF; its role is uncertain. The CDR3 has 15 residues. This CDR3 reads CASSFAGGPQGTQYF. Here the CDR3 DNA reads TGTGCCAGCAGCTTTGCGGGAGGCCCTCAAGGGACCCAGTACTTC.

This clonotype was seen many times. The DNA of the CDR3 is TGCAGTGCTAGAGATCTAGTAGCACCCCCCACAGATACGCAGTATTTT. It encodes CSARDLVAPPTDTQYF. The V and J genes are TRBV20-1 and TRBJ2-3, with unresolved D. Trimming stripped 0 bases from V and 2 bases from J, with 15 bases between. This CDR3 is built from 16 residues. Germline CDR1 and CDR2: DFQATT and SNEGSKA (reference sequence).

A note on this clonotype: A much larger clone differs from this one at a single base, so this may be a read error. The CDR3 DNA follows: TGTGCCAGCAGCTTGGCTGGTAGATCGTACACCGGGGAGCTGTTTTTT. It specifies CASSLAGRSYTGELFF. This chain uses TRBV5-3 with TRBJ2-2, with D unclear. TRBV5-3 is an open reading frame, and its role is uncertain. This CDR3 is built from 16 residues.

The CDR3 sequence: CASSIAQNTGELFF. The CDR3 DNA reads as TGTGCCAGTAGTATAGCACAGAACACCGGGGAGCTGTTTTTT. The chain couples TRBV19 to TRBJ2-2; D remains unclear. The germline CDR1 and CDR2 sequences are LNHDA and SQIVND (reference sequence). The V end was cut by 1 base, the J end by 1 base, with 4 bases between. The CDR3 is 14 residues long.

There are a few counts of this clonotype. The rearrangement links TRBV27 to TRBJ2-7; D may be TRBD1 (6 bases). Germline V gives CDR1 MNHEY, CDR2 SMNVEV (reference sequence). The CDR3 covers 16 residues. V lost 6 bases, J lost 0 bases, and 18 bases lay in between. The chain's CDR3 is CASSSHRASSSYEQYF. The CDR3 DNA reads as TGTGCCAGCAGCTCCCACAGGGCTTCTAGCTCCTACGAGCAGTACTTC.

A note on this clonotype: This may stem from a read error, because a much larger clone lies one nucleotide away. The chain is built from TRBV28 and TRBJ2-7; D remains unclear. In germline, CDR1 is MDHEN, CDR2 SYDVKM. This CDR3 has 13 residues. The V gene lost 8 bases and the J gene lost 6 bases, with 17 bases spanning the gap. The CDR3 loop reads CASPLRVAGEQYF. The CDR3 DNA follows: TGTGCCAGCCCCCTTAGGGTCGCAGGCGAGCAGTACTTC.

This clonotype was seen only a few times. The DNA for the CDR3 is TGTGCCAGTTCGACACTAGCGCAGGCATTAGGTACAGATACGCAGTATTTT. Translating it yields CASSTLAQALGTDTQYF. The rearrangement links TRBV6-2 or TRBV6-3 to TRBJ2-3, with 7 nucleotides matching TRBD2. Germline V CDR1 and CDR2: MNHEY, SVGEGT. This CDR3 has 17 residues. J gave up 3 bases and V 9 bases, and 18 bases lay outside the gene matches.

On this clonotype: The CDR3 carries no conserved terminal phenylalanine or tryptophan, so it likely arises from a read error. This chain uses TRBV4-3 with TRBJ2-5; D unclear. The V end was cut by 1 base, the J end by 2 bases, with 8 bases between. CDR1 is LGHNA, CDR2 YSLEER, per germline. CDR3 size: 14 residues. The CDR3 here is CASSQALGQETQYL. In DNA, the CDR3 is TGCGCCAGCAGCCAAGCGCTAGGGCAAGAGACCCAGTACCTC.

This clonotype was recorded a few times. The chain couples TRBV29-1 to TRBJ2-7, with D possibly TRBD1 on 6 matching bases. Germline CDR1 SQVTM, CDR2 ANQGSEA. This CDR3 is 14 amino acids long. Trimming shortened V by 1 base and J by 0 bases, and 10 bases separated the two germline ends. The CDR3 DNA is TGCAGCGTTGAAGGGACAGCCCACTCCTACGAGCAGTACTTC. Amino acid sequence: CSVEGTAHSYEQYF.